Shown below are 7 T cell receptor beta chains from a single sample sequenced in a study of cytomegalovirus exposure and HLA in healthy donors. 60 Vbeta and 13 Jbeta primers were used in PCR. The table came from immunoSEQ multiplex PCR; TCRdb's copy has only in-frame clones and leaves some out. The table records about 130,000 clones, under 80% of them present only once. Sequencing input: PBMCs. These receptors were collected from a woman aged 60-75 years in good health and CMV-seropositive.

The rearrangement uses TRBV7-2 and TRBJ2-1; possibly TRBD1 for D (5 bases). The germline V gene encodes CDR1 SGHTA and CDR2 FQGNSA. V gave up 5 bases and J gave up 9 bases, with 14 bases separating them. The CDR3 sequence is 13 residues long. CDR3: CASSPDKGIEQFF. CDR3 DNA: TGTGCCAGCAGCCCCGACAAGGGGATTGAGCAGTTCTTC.

This clone showed up just a few times. The V gene is TRBV6-6, the J gene TRBJ1-5; D is unclear. CDR1 and CDR2 from the germline V gene are MNHNY and SVGAGI (reference sequence). The V end was cut by 6 bases, the J end by 0 bases, with 9 bases between. This CDR3 has 14 residues. CDR3 sequence (DNA): TGTGCCAGCAGCGAACAGCCTAGCAATCAGCCCCAGCATTTT. It is translated as CASSEQPSNQPQHF.

This clone appeared a few times. The chain combines TRBV2 with TRBJ2-5; 11 bases map to TRBD2. CDR1 SNHLY and CDR2 FYNNEI come from the germline V gene. The CDR3 consists of 14 residues. With 5 bases clipped from V and 1 base from J, the junction kept 0 bases outside the gene matches. The CDR3 DNA reads as TGTGCCAGCAGTCTAGCGGGGGGCCAAGAGACCCAGTACTTC. Its translation: CASSLAGGQETQYF.

The rearrangement uses TRBV27 and TRBJ1-2, with unresolved D. Deletions cut 4 bases from V and 2 bases from J, with 8 bases between. The CDR3 is 13 residues long. Germline V CDR1 and CDR2: MNHEY, SMNVEV (reference sequence). CDR3 sequence: CASSYGVNYGYTF. The DNA of the CDR3 is TGTGCCAGCAGTTACGGGGTAAACTATGGCTACACCTTC.

Worth noting for this clone: Its ends do not fully match the called genes, so a read error is possible. The chain recombines TRBV5-1 with TRBJ2-5; 7 bases line up with TRBD1. The length of the CDR3 is 15 residues. Germline V CDR1 and CDR2: SGHRS, YFSETQ. Here the CDR3 reads CASSPRDSNQEAQYF. For the CDR3, the DNA is TGCGCCAGCAGCCCCCGGGACAGCAACCAAGAGGCCCAGTACTTC. Full variable domain (rest looked up from reference TRBV5-1 and TRBJ2-5): KAGVTQTPRYLIKTRGQQVTLSCSPISGHRSVSWYQQTPGQGLQFLFEYFSETQRNKGNFPGRFSGRQFSNSRSEMNVSTLELGDSALYLCASSPRDSNQEAQYFGPGTRLLVL.

The chain recombines TRBV19 with TRBJ2-1, with 12 nucleotides matching TRBD2. Trimming took 3 bases from V and 6 from J; bases not matched to a gene: 6. Germline V CDR1 and CDR2: LNHDA, SQIVND (reference sequence). There are 16 residues in the CDR3. DNA for the CDR3: TGTGCCAGTAGTATGAAGGGGACTAGCGGGCGCAATGAGCAGTTCTTC. Its protein is CASSMKGTSGRNEQFF.

The V call is TRBV6-5, the J call TRBJ1-2; no clear D. V lost 2 bases to trimming and J lost 8 bases, with 9 bases between them. Germline CDR1 and CDR2: MNHEY and SVGAGI. CDR3 length: 12 residues. The CDR3 bases are TGTGCCAGCAGTTACCACGGTATCGGCTACACCTTC. Translation gives CASSYHGIGYTF.